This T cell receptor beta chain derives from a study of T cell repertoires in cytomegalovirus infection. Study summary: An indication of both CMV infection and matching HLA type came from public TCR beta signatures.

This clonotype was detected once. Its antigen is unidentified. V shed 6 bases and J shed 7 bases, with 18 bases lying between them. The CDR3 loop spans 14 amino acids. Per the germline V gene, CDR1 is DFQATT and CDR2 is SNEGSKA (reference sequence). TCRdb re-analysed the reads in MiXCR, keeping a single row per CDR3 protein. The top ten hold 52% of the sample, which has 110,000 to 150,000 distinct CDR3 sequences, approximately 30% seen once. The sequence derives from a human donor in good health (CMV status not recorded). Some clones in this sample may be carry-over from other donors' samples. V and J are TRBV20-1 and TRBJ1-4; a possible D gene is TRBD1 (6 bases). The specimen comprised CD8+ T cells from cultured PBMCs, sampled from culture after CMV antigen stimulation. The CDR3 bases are TGCAGTGCCAGAATCCCACAGGGCCGTGAAAAACTGTTTTTT. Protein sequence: CSARIPQGREKLFF.